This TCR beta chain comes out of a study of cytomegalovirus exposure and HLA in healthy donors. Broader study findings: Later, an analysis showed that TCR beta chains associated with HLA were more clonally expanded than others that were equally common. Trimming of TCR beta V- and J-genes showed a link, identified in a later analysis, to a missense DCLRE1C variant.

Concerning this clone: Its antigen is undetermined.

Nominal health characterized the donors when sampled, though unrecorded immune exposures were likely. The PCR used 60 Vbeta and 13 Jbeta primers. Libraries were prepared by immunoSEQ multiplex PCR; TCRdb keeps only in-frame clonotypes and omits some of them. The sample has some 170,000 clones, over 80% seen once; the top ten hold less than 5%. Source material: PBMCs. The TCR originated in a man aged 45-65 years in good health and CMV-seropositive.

CDR3 nucleotides: TGTGCCACCAGCAGAGAGACTACTGACTACAATGAGCAGTTCTTC. Encoded protein: CATSRETTDYNEQFF. The J gene is TRBJ2-1, the V gene TRBV15, with a weak D call TRBD2 (5 bases). Germline assignment: CDR1 LNHNV and CDR2 YYDKDF (reference sequence). The V end lost 0 bases, the J end lost 3 bases, and 9 bases lay between the germline ends. The CDR3 is 15 residues long.